One sample yielded the 14 T cell receptor beta chains listed below, sequenced in a study of response to subunit inactivated influenza vaccine. TCRdb called the RT-PCR reads again in MiXCR, with one record for every CDR3 protein. The sample holds about 180,000 distinct CDR3 sequences, around 8.8% seen once. Sequenced here: non-naive T cells sorted from PBMCs, sampled on the day of vaccination. Receptors originate from a man over 45 who received an inactivated influenza vaccine.

Note on this clonotype: One base away lies a much larger clone, so this may be a sequencing read error. The chain recombines TRBV6-5 with TRBJ1-1; 7 nucleotides align to TRBD1. CDR1 and CDR2 (germline): MNHEY, SVGAGI. The CDR3 covers 14 residues. V lost 4 bases to trimming and J lost 0 bases; unmatched junction nucleotides: 2. CDR3 in DNA: TGTGCCAGCAGTTGGGGACAGATGAACACTGAAGCTTTCTTT. Translation: CASSWGQMNTEAFF.

In this sample, this clonotype turned up many times. This rearrangement joins TRBV2 to TRBJ2-1; D perhaps matches TRBD2 (6 bases). The V end lost 5 bases, the J end lost 0 bases, and 11 bases lay between the germline ends. This CDR3 region has 15 residues. Germline V gives CDR1 SNHLY, CDR2 FYNNEI. The CDR3 coding sequence is TGTGCCAGCAGTATTAGCGGATTCTCCTACAATGAGCAGTTCTTC. Translated, it gives CASSISGFSYNEQFF.

A few counts support this clonotype. Here the CDR3 reads CASSLYPPPGLAEITDTQYF. The CDR3 DNA reads as TGTGCCAGCAGCTTATACCCCCCCCCAGGACTAGCGGAAATCACAGATACGCAGTATTTT. The genes are TRBV7-6 and TRBJ2-3; 10 bases line up with TRBD2. The germline gives CDR1 SGHVS, CDR2 FNYEAQ. With 2 bases clipped from V and 2 bases from J, the junction kept 16 bases outside the gene matches. This CDR3 is 20 amino acids long. Full variable domain (remainder filled in from reference TRBV7-6 and TRBJ2-3): GAGVSQSPRYKVTKRGQDVALRCDPISGHVSLYWYRQALGQGPEFLTYFNYEAQQDKSGLPNDRFSAERPEGSISTLTIQRTEQRDSAMYRCASSLYPPPGLAEITDTQYFGPGTRLTVL.

This clonotype has only a few counts. V and J are TRBV6-1 and TRBJ1-4; D possibly corresponds to TRBD1 (6 bases). Germline CDR1 reads MNHNS; CDR2 reads SASEGT. The CDR3 contains 15 residues. V dropped 2 bases and J dropped 5 bases, with 12 bases sitting between them. The CDR3 loop is CASSELDRSNEKLFF. In DNA form, the CDR3 reads TGTGCCAGCAGTGAATTAGACAGGTCAAATGAAAAACTGTTTTTT.

J is TRBJ2-5 and V is TRBV4-3; 7 bases fit TRBD1. From germline, CDR1 is LGHNA and CDR2 YSLEER. The CDR3 loop spans 18 amino acids. The junction had 16 bases not matched to a gene; V was cut back by 4 bases and J by 2 bases. Written as DNA, the CDR3 is TGCGCCAGCAGCCGGTCGTTCACTGCAGGGGGACGGCAAGAGACCCAGTACTTC. Translating gives CASSRSFTAGGRQETQYF.

This clonotype has more than one count but fewer than ten. The chain joins TRBV5-6 to TRBJ2-2; D uncertain. Trimming cost V 4 bases and J 5 bases, with 12 bases left between them. This CDR3 spans 14 amino acids. The germline CDR1 and CDR2 sequences are SGHDT and YYEEEE. The CDR3 spells CASSRQTLTGELFF. CDR3 bases: TGTGCCAGCAGCCGCCAGACCCTAACCGGGGAGCTGTTTTTT.

This sequence joins TRBV9 and TRBJ2-5; 13 bases map to TRBD2. Germline-derived CDR1 and CDR2 are SGDLS and YYNGEE. The CDR3 has 16 residues. Losses at the gene ends were 3 bases for V and 4 bases for J; bases not matched to a gene: 6. The CDR3 bases are TGTGCCAGCAGCGCTACTAGCGGGGGGGCAGTAGAGACCCAGTACTTC. Its translation is CASSATSGGAVETQYF.

The gene calls are TRBV5-1 and TRBJ2-3; D gene uncertain. Germline CDR1 SGHRS, CDR2 YFSETQ. CDR3 length: 16 amino acids. V was shortened by 4 bases and J by 1 base, with 16 bases between the two germline ends. As DNA, the CDR3 is TGCGCCAGCAGCCTCTGGGCCCCAGGTGGCACAGATACGCAGTATTTT. It is translated as CASSLWAPGGTDTQYF. The complete variable domain, with remaining parts taken from reference TRBV5-1 and TRBJ2-3, reads KAGVTQTPRYLIKTRGQQVTLSCSPISGHRSVSWYQQTPGQGLQFLFEYFSETQRNKGNFPGRFSGRQFSNSRSEMNVSTLELGDSALYLCASSLWAPGGTDTQYFGPGTRLTVL.

The V call is TRBV4-1, the J call TRBJ1-1, with 8 bases fitting TRBD1. There are 17 residues in the CDR3. The germline CDR1 and CDR2 sequences are MGHRA and YSYEKL. Germline trimming cut 1 base from V and 5 bases from J; bases unmatched to any gene: 12. CDR3 region: CASSQARAGGSRTEAFF. CDR3 nucleotide sequence: TGCGCCAGCAGCCAAGCTCGGGCAGGGGGCAGTAGGACTGAAGCTTTCTTT.

This clonotype was seen a handful of times. V is TRBV12-3 or TRBV12-4 and J is TRBJ2-3; TRBD2 aligns across 8 bases. The V segment lost 6 bases and the J segment 2 bases; nucleotides outside the gene matches: 13. CDR3 length: 17 amino acids. This CDR3 is CASRGTRGSSPTDTQYF. Here the CDR3 DNA reads TGTGCCAGCAGGGGGACTAGGGGGAGCTCCCCCACAGATACGCAGTATTTT.

The table lists this clonotype with a few counts. The chain recombines TRBV6-6 with TRBJ2-1; perhaps TRBD1 as D (5 bases). There are 12 residues in the CDR3. With 5 bases removed from V and 8 bases from J, the gap between germline ends came to 10 bases. Germline-derived CDR1 and CDR2 are MNHNY and SVGAGI (reference sequence). CDR3 nucleotide sequence: TGTGCCAGCAGTCCAGGGCTTTATGAGCAGTTCTTC. Translated: CASSPGLYEQFF.

This clonotype was counted between two and nine times. The chain couples TRBV24-1 to TRBJ2-1; TRBD2 agrees at 8 bases. This CDR3 has 14 amino acids. The V gene end was trimmed by 0 bases and the J gene end by 7 bases; junction bases not matched to a gene: 1. From germline, CDR1 is KGHDR and CDR2 SFDVKD. The chain's CDR3 is CATSDLASGNEQFF. The CDR3 DNA is TGTGCCACCAGTGATTTGGCTAGCGGGAATGAGCAGTTCTTC.

The chain recombines TRBV9 with TRBJ2-5, with a possible D match to TRBD1 (6 bases). The germline gives CDR1 SGDLS, CDR2 YYNGEE. V was cut by 4 bases and J by 2 bases, with 15 bases left in between. The CDR3 runs to 15 residues. CDR3: CASSFRDTPQETQYF. As DNA, the CDR3 is TGTGCCAGCAGCTTCCGGGACACCCCGCAAGAGACCCAGTACTTC.

This clonotype was detected ten times or more. The rearrangement links TRBV20-1 to TRBJ2-5, with a weak D call TRBD1 (6 bases). V was shortened by 0 bases and J by 5 bases, with 25 bases between the two germline ends. This CDR3 is 18 amino acids long. The germline CDR1 and CDR2 sequences are DFQATT and SNEGSKA (reference sequence). In DNA form, the CDR3 reads TGCAGTGCTAGAGATGGTGCCCGGAACACAGGGTTTGGGGAGACCCAGTACTTC. This encodes CSARDGARNTGFGETQYF.